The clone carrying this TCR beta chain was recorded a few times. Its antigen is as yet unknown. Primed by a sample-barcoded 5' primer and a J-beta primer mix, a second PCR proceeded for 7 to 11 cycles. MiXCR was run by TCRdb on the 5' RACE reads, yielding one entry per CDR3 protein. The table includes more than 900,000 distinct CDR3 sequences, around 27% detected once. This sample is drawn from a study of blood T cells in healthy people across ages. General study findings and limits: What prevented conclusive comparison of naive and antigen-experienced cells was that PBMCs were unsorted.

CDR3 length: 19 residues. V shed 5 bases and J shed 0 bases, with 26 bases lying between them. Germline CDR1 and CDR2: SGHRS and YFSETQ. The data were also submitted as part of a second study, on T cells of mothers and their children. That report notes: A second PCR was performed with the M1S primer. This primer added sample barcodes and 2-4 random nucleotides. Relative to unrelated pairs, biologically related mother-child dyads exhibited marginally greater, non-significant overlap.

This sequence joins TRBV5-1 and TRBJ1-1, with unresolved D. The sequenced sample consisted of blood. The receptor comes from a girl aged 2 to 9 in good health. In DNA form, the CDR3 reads TGCGCCAGCAGAAACAGAGCCACAACCGACTCGCTTATGAACACTGAAGCTTTCTTT. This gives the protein CASRNRATTDSLMNTEAFF.